These 6 T cell receptor beta chains share one sample of origin, sequenced in a study of blood T cell repertoires in COVID-19 (dated by TCRdb to 2020 to 2022). Library construction relied on the immunoSEQ multiplex PCR assay. TCRdb stores this immuneACCESS table with in-frame sequences only. Part of the clones is absent; in the studies checked, under half of the shortfall reflects unresolved V genes, and no reason is known for the rest. The sample table shows 25,000 to 35,000 clones, and roughly 80% are seen once. The ten largest clones take up roughly 8.5% of the sample. Specimen: peripheral blood. The receptors derive from a woman aged 65 to 85 with active or convalescent COVID-19.

As DNA, the CDR3 is TGTGCCAGCAGCTTAATGGGCTACTCCACAGATACGCAGTATTTT. The encoded protein is CASSLMGYSTDTQYF. V gene TRBV7-3 combines with J gene TRBJ2-3; no clear D gene. This CDR3 contains 15 residues. Looked up from germline, CDR1 is SGHTA and CDR2 is FQGTGA. Trimming took 1 base from V and 2 from J, leaving 10 bases between them.

The chain uses TRBV3-1 (or the pseudogene TRBV3-2) and TRBJ2-7, with 15 bases fitting TRBD2. Germline V gene lookup returns CDR1 LGHDT and CDR2 YNNKEL (reference sequence). V gave up 7 bases and J gave up 4 bases; unmatched junction bases: 17. CDR3 length: 19 residues. CDR3 loop: CASTHPGLAGGQYGYEQYF. The CDR3 DNA reads TGTGCCAGCACTCACCCCGGACTAGCGGGAGGGCAATATGGTTACGAGCAGTACTTC.

V is TRBV12-3 or TRBV12-4 and J is TRBJ1-2; 8 bases map to TRBD1. V gave up 5 bases and J gave up 4 bases; unmatched junction bases: 3. CDR3 size: 13 residues. The CDR3: CASSRQGFYGYTF. In nucleotides, the CDR3 is TGTGCCAGCAGTCGACAGGGGTTCTATGGCTACACCTTC.

This clone was recorded only once. The chain is built from TRBV11-2 and TRBJ1-4; TRBD1 matches at 7 bases. Trimming removed 0 bases from V and 4 bases from J; junction bases left unmatched: 5. Germline V gene data show CDR1 as SGHAT and CDR2 as FQNNGV. This CDR3 is 16 amino acids long. The CDR3 protein is CASSLDGTVYNEKLFF. CDR3 nucleotide sequence: TGTGCCAGCAGCTTAGATGGGACAGTTTATAATGAAAAACTGTTTTTT.

The chain has TRBV9 and TRBJ2-1; 7 positions match TRBD2. There are 18 residues in the CDR3. The V gene end was trimmed by 0 bases and the J gene end by 5 bases; junction bases not matched to a gene: 14. CDR1 SGDLS and CDR2 YYNGEE come from the germline V gene. The CDR3 reads CASSVDPHLAGVDNEQFF. The CDR3 DNA sequence: TGTGCCAGCAGCGTAGATCCCCATTTGGCGGGAGTCGACAATGAGCAGTTCTTC.

This clone occurred a few times. This chain joins TRBV5-1 and TRBJ2-1; D is undetermined. The V end was cut by 0 bases, the J end by 14 bases, with 9 bases between. The CDR3 contains 11 residues. CDR1 and CDR2 from the germline V gene are SGHRS and YFSETQ. This chain's CDR3 is CASSLDQVEFF. CDR3 bases: TGCGCCAGCAGCTTGGACCAGGTAGAGTTCTTC.